The present entry profiles one TCR beta chain with its context. The entry originates in a study of control samples from healthy donors and cancer patients. The data were produced by immunoSEQ multiplex PCR, yet TCRdb's version contains in-frame clones alone and is incomplete. The sample holds under 95,000 clones, approximately 90% seen once. The V gene's germline CDR1 is LGHDT and CDR2 YNNKEL (reference sequence). The CDR3 totals 14 residues. With 7 bases removed from V and 0 bases from J, the gap between germline ends came to 12 bases. The source of this sequence is a woman between 25 and 40 years old in good health. V usage is TRBV3-1 (or the pseudogene TRBV3-2) and J usage is TRBJ1-1, with D unresolved. Sequencing was performed on blood. CDR3 DNA sequence: TGTGCCAGCACCAGAGGAGGTATGAACACTGAAGCTTTCTTT. Protein sequence: CASTRGGMNTEAFF.